What follows describes a single T cell receptor beta chain. V lost 2 bases to trimming and J lost 8 bases, with 9 bases between them. Germline assignment: CDR1 MNHNS and CDR2 SASEGT. The CDR3 is made up of 12 amino acids. The data were obtained in a study of long-term antiretroviral therapy in people with HIV. Run at survey level, the immunoSEQ assay was version v3.0. Sequenced by immunoSEQ multiplex PCR; TCRdb stores in-frame clones only, minus some. The sample carries tens of thousands of clones, 93% recorded once. The TCR sequence derives from a woman aged 40 to 55 with HIV. This specimen consisted of unsorted PBMCs, obtained around 6.3 years after starting antiretroviral therapy. The chain is built from TRBV6-1 and TRBJ1-2, with unresolved D. In DNA, the CDR3 is TGTGCCAGCAGTGAATCGGCGGGAGGCTACACCTTC. Translating gives CASSESAGGYTF.